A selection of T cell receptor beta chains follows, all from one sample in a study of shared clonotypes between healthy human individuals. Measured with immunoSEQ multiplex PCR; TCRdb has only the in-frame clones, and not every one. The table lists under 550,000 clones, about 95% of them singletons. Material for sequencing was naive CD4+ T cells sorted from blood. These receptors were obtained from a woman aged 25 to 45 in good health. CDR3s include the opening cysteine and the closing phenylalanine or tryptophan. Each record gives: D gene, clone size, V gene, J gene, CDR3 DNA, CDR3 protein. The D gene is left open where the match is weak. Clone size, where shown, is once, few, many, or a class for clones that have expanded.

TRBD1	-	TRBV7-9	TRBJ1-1	TGTGCCAGCAGCGGACAGGAGCCAACTGAAGCTTTCTTT	CASSGQEPTEAFF
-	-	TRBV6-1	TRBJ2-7	TGTGCCAGCAGTGAAATCCCGGACAGCTCCTACGAGCAGTACTTC	CASSEIPDSSYEQYF
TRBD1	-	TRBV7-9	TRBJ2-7	TGTGCCAGCAGCTTGGGGACAGGGTCGGCCGAGCAGTACTTC	CASSLGTGSAEQYF
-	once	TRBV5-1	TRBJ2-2	TGCGCCAGCAGCTTGAGTGGGGGGCTCACCGGGGAGCTGTTTTTT	CASSLSGGLTGELFF
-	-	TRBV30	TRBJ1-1	TGTGCCTGGAGTGTACGGGGGTATCCGGTGATAGCTTTCTTT	CAWSVRGYPVIAFF
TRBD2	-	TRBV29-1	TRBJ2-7	TGCAGCGTGGCGGGAGAACGGACCTACGAGCAGTACTTC	CSVAGERTYEQYF
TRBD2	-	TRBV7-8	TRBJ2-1	TGTGCCAGCAGCTTCGGACTAGCGGGAGGTTATGAGCAGTTCTTC	CASSFGLAGGYEQFF
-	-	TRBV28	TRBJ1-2	TGTGCCAGCCTACGGACAGACTATGGCTACACCTTC	CASLRTDYGYTF
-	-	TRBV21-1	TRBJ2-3	TGTGCCAGCACCCCTCCCGGGACTAGCACAGATACGCAGTATTTT	CASTPPGTSTDTQYF
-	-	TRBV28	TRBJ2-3	TGTGCCAGCAGCTTTGTAGCAGATACGCAGTATTTT	CASSFVADTQYF
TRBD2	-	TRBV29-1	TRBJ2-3	TGCAGCGTTACGACTAGCAGCACAGATACGCAGTATTTT	CSVTTSSTDTQYF
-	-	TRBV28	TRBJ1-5	TGTGCCAGCAGCAACAGTCACAATCAGCCCCAGCATTTT	CASSNSHNQPQHF
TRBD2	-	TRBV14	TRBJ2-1	TGTGCCAGCAGCCAAGCGGGAGGGTACAATGAGCAGTTCTTC	CASSQAGGYNEQFF
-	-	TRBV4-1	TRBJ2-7	TGCGCCAGCAGCCACTCAGGTGCCTACGAGCAGTACTTC	CASSHSGAYEQYF
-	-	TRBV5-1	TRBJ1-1	TGCGCCAGCAGCTTGGTGGGGAGGAACACTGAAGCTTTCTTT	CASSLVGRNTEAFF
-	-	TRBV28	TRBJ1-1	TGTGCCAGCAGTTTATGGAACCGCCCCCTTTTT	CASSLWNRPLF